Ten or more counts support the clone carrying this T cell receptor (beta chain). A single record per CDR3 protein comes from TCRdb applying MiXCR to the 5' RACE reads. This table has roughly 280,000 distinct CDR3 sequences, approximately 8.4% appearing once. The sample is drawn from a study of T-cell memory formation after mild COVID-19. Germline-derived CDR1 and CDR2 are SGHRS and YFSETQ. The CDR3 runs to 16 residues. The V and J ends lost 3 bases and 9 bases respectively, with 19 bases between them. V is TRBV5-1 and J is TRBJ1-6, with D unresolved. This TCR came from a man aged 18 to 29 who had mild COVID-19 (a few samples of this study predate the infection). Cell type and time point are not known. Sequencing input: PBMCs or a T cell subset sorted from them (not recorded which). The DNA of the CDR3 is TGCGCCAGCAGCTCCGAAGAGGTGGAACGTGGTTCACCCCTCCACTTT. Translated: CASSSEEVERGSPLHF.